Below are 26 T cell receptor beta chains sequenced from a single sample in a study of cytomegalovirus exposure and HLA in healthy donors. PCR amplification relied on 60 Vbeta primers (plus 13 Jbeta primers). The data were produced by immunoSEQ multiplex PCR, yet TCRdb's version contains in-frame clones alone and is incomplete. The sample lists 95,000 to 100,000 clones; 74% were seen once. Sequences were obtained from PBMCs. The receptors derive from a male donor in good health and CMV-seronegative.

The chain uses TRBV7-8 and TRBJ2-7; maybe TRBD1 (5 bases). Germline CDR1 SGHVS, CDR2 FQNEAQ. V was pared by 3 bases and J by 0 bases, with 21 bases between. The length of the CDR3 is 18 residues. CDR3 in amino acids: CASSFSMGIRQNSYEQYF. CDR3 nucleotides: TGTGCCAGCAGCTTCAGTATGGGGATACGACAGAACTCCTACGAGCAGTACTTC. Complete variable domain (other parts from reference TRBV7-8 and TRBJ2-7): GAGVSQSPRYKVAKRGQDVALRCDPISGHVSLFWYQQALGQGPEFLTYFQNEAQLDKSGLPSDRFFAERPEGSVSTLKIQRTQQEDSAVYLCASSFSMGIRQNSYEQYFGPGTRLTVT.

CDR3 residues: CASRTGYEQYF. CDR3 nucleotide sequence: TGTGCCAGCAGGACGGGCTACGAGCAGTACTTC. V is TRBV27 and J is TRBJ2-7; D ambiguous. Germline V gene sequence: CDR1 MNHEY, CDR2 SMNVEV (reference sequence). The CDR3 extends over 11 amino acids. Trimming left V 6 bases short and J 3 bases short, with 6 bases between.

V is TRBV29-1 and J is TRBJ2-7; TRBD2 is a possible D gene (5 bases). Trimming took 6 bases from V and 3 from J, leaving 18 bases between them. Germline CDR1 and CDR2: SQVTM and ANQGSEA. This CDR3 comprises 14 residues. The CDR3 sequence: CSVVLETIIYEQYF. DNA of the CDR3: TGCAGCGTGGTGCTCGAGACTATAATCTACGAGCAGTACTTC.

The chain recombines TRBV30 with TRBJ2-5, with D unclear. The last part of the DNA fits TRBJ2-7 better; the J call may be wrong. Germline CDR1 and CDR2: GTSNPN and SVGIG (reference sequence). CDR3 length: 14 amino acids. The CDR3 DNA sequence: TGTGCCTGGAGACCGTGGGCCGTCTCCTACGAGCAGTACTTC. Translated: CAWRPWAVSYEQYF.

The chain couples TRBV5-6 to TRBJ2-7; TRBD2 matches 11 bases. The V segment lost 4 bases and the J segment 3 bases; nucleotides outside the gene matches: 6. The CDR3 runs to 15 residues. Germline assignment: CDR1 SGHDT and CDR2 YYEEEE. The CDR3 spells CASSPTSGKVYEQYF. The CDR3 region has the DNA TGTGCCAGCAGCCCGACTAGCGGGAAAGTCTACGAGCAGTACTTC.

V is TRBV9 and J is TRBJ1-1; no reliable D call. Germline V gene data show CDR1 as SGDLS and CDR2 as YYNGEE. Between the trimmed V and J ends, which lost 4 bases and 3 bases, there was a span of 10 bases. The CDR3 is 13 amino acids. CDR3 sequence reads: CASSPRPDTEAFF. DNA for the CDR3: TGTGCCAGCAGCCCCCGCCCGGACACTGAAGCTTTCTTT.

This clone has only a few counts. The V and J genes are TRBV6-1 and TRBJ2-1; the match to TRBD2 covers 7 bases. Trimming at V came to 7 bases and at J to 4 bases, leaving 4 bases not matched to a gene. The CDR3 length is 13 residues. Germline values: CDR1 MNHNS, CDR2 SASEGT. The DNA for the CDR3 is TGTGCCAGCACTGGACTAGTTTACAATGAGCAGTTCTTC. Its protein is CASTGLVYNEQFF.

This sequence joins TRBV28 and TRBJ1-5; D might be TRBD1 (5 bases). CDR1 and CDR2 (germline): MDHEN, SYDVKM. Trimming shortened V by 3 bases and J by 5 bases, and 14 bases separated the two germline ends. The CDR3 covers 15 residues. The CDR3 is CASSFMGGRHQPQHF. CDR3 DNA sequence: TGTGCCAGCAGTTTTATGGGGGGGAGGCATCAGCCCCAGCATTTT.

The V call is TRBV4-3, the J call TRBJ2-7; tentative D call: TRBD1 (6 bases). The CDR3 length is 15 residues. V shed 3 bases and J shed 1 base, with 13 bases lying between them. CDR1 LGHNA and CDR2 YSLEER come from the germline V gene. CDR3 loop: CASSHFSTGSYEQYF. The CDR3 region has the DNA TGCGCCAGCAGCCATTTCTCGACAGGATCCTACGAGCAGTACTTC.

The chain is built from TRBV27 and TRBJ1-4; 7 bases agree with TRBD1. Germline V gives CDR1 MNHEY, CDR2 SMNVEV (reference sequence). This CDR3 contains 15 residues. J lost 7 bases, V lost 6 bases, and 11 bases had no gene match. CDR3 nucleotides: TGTGCCAGCAGAAAATACCGGGACAGTGGTGAAAAACTGTTTTTT. Amino acid sequence: CASRKYRDSGEKLFF.

The chain links TRBV5-4 to TRBJ2-7, with D perhaps TRBD1 (6 bases). Germline V gene lookup returns CDR1 SGHNT and CDR2 YYREEE (reference sequence). The CDR3 length is 15 residues. Trimming cost V 1 base and J 7 bases, with 18 bases left between them. The CDR3 loop reads CASSLPGQKVLEQYF. CDR3 nucleotide sequence: TGTGCCAGCAGCTTGCCAGGACAGAAAGTTTTGGAGCAGTACTTC.

This chain links TRBV19 with TRBJ2-2; 7 bases line up with TRBD2. Trimming removed 7 bases from V and 7 bases from J; junction bases left unmatched: 3. CDR3 size: 12 residues. Germline assignment: CDR1 LNHDA and CDR2 SQIVND (reference sequence). CDR3 loop: CASMSGGGELFF. In DNA form, the CDR3 reads TGTGCCAGTATGTCGGGAGGCGGGGAGCTGTTTTTT.

In regard to this clone: The junction differs from germline at one of its ends, possibly a read error. This chain uses TRBV4-1 with TRBJ1-1; maybe TRBD1 (6 bases). Germline CDR1 reads MGHRA; CDR2 reads YSYEKL. The CDR3 runs to 13 residues. CDR3 nucleotides: TGCGCCAGCAGCCAAGTAGGGGGGGAGGGAGAACTTTTT. This codes for CASSQVGGEGELF.

This clone has just a few counts. V usage is TRBV29-1 and J usage is TRBJ2-5, with TRBD1 as a possible D gene (6 bases). CDR3 length: 13 amino acids. Trimming removed 7 bases at V and 6 bases at J, with 18 bases between. Germline assignment: CDR1 SQVTM and CDR2 ANQGSEA. In DNA, the CDR3 is TGCAGCGGTGCGAACAGGGCTCGGCAGACCCAGTACTTC. Translation: CSGANRARQTQYF.

The chain combines TRBV6-4 with TRBJ2-2, with a tentative D call TRBD1 (5 bases). Germline values: CDR1 MRHNA, CDR2 SNTAGT. The CDR3 loop spans 15 amino acids. Trimming removed 3 bases at V and 3 bases at J, with 11 bases between. DNA of the CDR3: TGTGCCAGCAGTGATGGGGCCGGATACACCGGGGAGCTGTTTTTT. Amino acids: CASSDGAGYTGELFF.

This clone was detected only a few times. The chain has TRBV6-8 and TRBJ2-3, with 8 bases lining up with TRBD2. V lost 5 bases to trimming and J lost 0 bases; unmatched junction nucleotides: 7. Germline CDR1 is MNHGY and CDR2 is SAAAGT. The CDR3 has 16 amino acids. The CDR3 DNA follows: TGTGCCAGCAGTAACGATACTAGCGGTAGCACAGATACGCAGTATTTT. Translating it yields CASSNDTSGSTDTQYF.

This chain joins TRBV6-5 and TRBJ1-5; the D gene is possibly TRBD1 (5 bases). Germline CDR1 reads MNHEY; CDR2 reads SVGAGI. The CDR3 runs to 15 residues. V was shortened by 2 bases and J by 4 bases, with 12 bases between the two germline ends. The CDR3 region is CASSYRREENQPQHF. The CDR3 DNA sequence: TGTGCCAGCAGTTACCGCAGGGAGGAAAATCAGCCCCAGCATTTT.

The chain recombines TRBV7-6 with TRBJ1-5; TRBD1 matches 9 bases. The germline V gene encodes CDR1 SGHVS and CDR2 FNYEAQ. The CDR3 extends over 14 amino acids. With V trimmed by 5 bases and J by 9 bases, 8 bases remained unmatched. The CDR3 is CASSLTGQGPPQHF. In DNA form, the CDR3 reads TGTGCCAGCAGCCTTACCGGACAGGGGCCGCCCCAGCATTTT.

The chain recombines TRBV27 with TRBJ2-7; 7 bases are shared with TRBD1. Germline lookup yields CDR1 MNHEY and CDR2 SMNVEV (reference sequence). The CDR3 length is 11 residues. The V segment lost 7 bases and the J segment 6 bases; nucleotides outside the gene matches: 3. The CDR3 region is CASKTGCEQYF. The CDR3 nucleotides are TGTGCCAGCAAGACAGGGTGCGAGCAGTACTTC.

The gene calls are TRBV5-1 and TRBJ2-7; the D gene is possibly TRBD2 (7 bases). Trimming cost V 0 bases and J 3 bases, with 13 bases left between them. This CDR3 is built from 15 residues. Germline-derived CDR1 and CDR2 are SGHRS and YFSETQ. This CDR3 reads CASSLGGGGYYEQYF. The CDR3 nucleotides read TGCGCCAGCAGCTTGGGAGGGGGAGGGTACTACGAGCAGTACTTC.

The CDR3 is CASSNDVLGGTEAFF. The CDR3 DNA reads TGCGCCAGCAGCAACGACGTTTTAGGGGGCACTGAAGCTTTCTTT. The chain uses TRBV4-1 and TRBJ1-1, with D possibly matching TRBD1 (6 bases). V lost 5 bases and J 4 bases, leaving 17 bases between the germline ends. CDR1 is MGHRA, CDR2 YSYEKL, per germline. This CDR3 is 15 amino acids long.

This chain links TRBV5-1 with TRBJ2-3; D is possibly TRBD1 (5 bases). CDR3 length equals 16 residues. With 0 bases removed from V and 0 bases from J, the gap between germline ends came to 11 bases. Germline V lookup: CDR1 SGHRS, CDR2 YFSETQ. For the CDR3, the DNA is TGCGCCAGCAGCTTGGGCAGGGTGGTAAGCACAGATACGCAGTATTTT. It yields the protein CASSLGRVVSTDTQYF. Full variable domain (remainder filled in from reference TRBV5-1 and TRBJ2-3): KAGVTQTPRYLIKTRGQQVTLSCSPISGHRSVSWYQQTPGQGLQFLFEYFSETQRNKGNFPGRFSGRQFSNSRSEMNVSTLELGDSALYLCASSLGRVVSTDTQYFGPGTRLTVL.

This clone was counted only a few times. The DNA of the CDR3 is TGTGCCAGCAGCGGGGACAGGACTAGCGGGACGAGGGACGGGGAGCTGTTTTTT. Translating it yields CASSGDRTSGTRDGELFF. The chain has TRBV9 and TRBJ2-2, with 12 bases identical to TRBD2. Trimming at V came to 3 bases and at J to 7 bases, leaving 13 bases not matched to a gene. This CDR3 contains 18 residues. Germline lookup yields CDR1 SGDLS and CDR2 YYNGEE.

This clone showed up just once. CDR3 coding DNA: TGCGCCAGCAGCTTTGCGGGGAGCCACCAAGAGACCCAGTACTTC. Its translation is CASSFAGSHQETQYF. V and J are TRBV5-1 and TRBJ2-5; the D gene is possibly TRBD2 (6 bases). With 2 bases removed from V and 0 bases from J, the gap between germline ends came to 11 bases. This CDR3 comprises 15 residues. Per germline, CDR1 SGHRS and CDR2 YFSETQ.

This clone was seen a few times. CDR3 nucleotide sequence: TGTGCCAGCAGCCCCAACGCGCGGACTAGAAAAAACACCGGGGAGCTGTTTTTT. This translates into CASSPNARTRKNTGELFF. The rearrangement uses TRBV7-2 and TRBJ2-2; TRBD2 matches at 7 bases. J lost 2 bases, V lost 5 bases, and 14 bases had no gene match. The CDR3 sequence is 18 residues long. Germline CDR1 SGHTA, CDR2 FQGNSA.

The chain recombines TRBV27 with TRBJ2-1, with D unclear. V was trimmed by 3 bases and J by 1 base, leaving 7 bases between them. Germline CDR1 MNHEY, CDR2 SMNVEV (reference sequence). This CDR3 has 14 residues. CDR3 protein: CASSFQNSYNEQFF. CDR3 in DNA: TGTGCCAGCAGTTTTCAGAATTCCTACAATGAGCAGTTCTTC.